The rows below give T cell receptor beta chains drawn from one sample of a study of blood T cell repertoires in COVID-19. Data came from immunoSEQ multiplex PCR; TCRdb stores just in-frame clones and leaves some out. The table shows about 120,000 clones, with 82% occurring only once. The sequenced material came from peripheral blood. Every receptor here comes from a man between 65 and 85 years old with active or convalescent COVID-19. CDR3s include the opening cysteine and the closing phenylalanine or tryptophan. A D gene is named only where the DNA matches it firmly. Only part of the rows carry a size: once, few, many, or a class if the clone is expanded.

clone_size	d_call	v_call	j_call	cdr3_nt	cdr3_aa
.	.	TRBV24-1	TRBJ2-1	TGTGCCACCAGCCCCGAGTGGAGCAATGAGCAGTTCTTC	CATSPEWSNEQFF
.	.	TRBV28	TRBJ1-3	TGTGCCAGCAGCCCACCGTCCAGCTCTGGAAACACCATATATTTT	CASSPPSSSGNTIYF
.	TRBD2	TRBV11-2	TRBJ2-3	TGTGCCAGCAGCCCAGGACTAGCGGGCCGAACAATAGATACGCAGTATTTT	CASSPGLAGRTIDTQYF
.	TRBD2	TRBV6-5	TRBJ2-7	TGTGCCAGCAGTTACTCCTGGGGGGGGTACGAGCAGTACTTC	CASSYSWGGYEQYF
.	.	TRBV7-9	TRBJ2-1	TGTGCCAGCAGCTTAGCCAGGGGGCGCGGGGGTGAGCAGTTCTTC	CASSLARGRGGEQFF
.	.	TRBV5-1	TRBJ2-2	TGCGCCAGCAGGAAGGAGACCGGGGAGCTGTTTTTT	CASRKETGELFF
.	TRBD1	TRBV2	TRBJ1-5	TGTGCCAGCAGGCCCTTGGACAGGGTGAGCAATCAGCCCCAGCATTTT	CASRPLDRVSNQPQHF
.	TRBD2	TRBV2	TRBJ2-3	TGTGCCAGCGGCTTACTAGCGGGGGGGCAAGATACGCAGTATTTT	CASGLLAGGQDTQYF
few	TRBD1	TRBV25-1	TRBJ1-2	TGTGCCAGCGGTCCCAGGGGGGACTATGGCTACACCTTC	CASGPRGDYGYTF
.	.	TRBV7-2	TRBJ1-3	TGTGCCAGCAGCCCACACAGGGCCTCTGGAAACACCATATATTTT	CASSPHRASGNTIYF
.	TRBD2	TRBV27	TRBJ2-7	TGTGCCAGCAGGACGGGAACTAGCGGGAGGGCCTTTTTC	CASRTGTSGRAFF
.	TRBD2	TRBV4-3	TRBJ2-5	TGCGCCAGCAGCCAAGGGCTAGCGGGAGGGGTGGAGACCCAGTACTTC	CASSQGLAGGVETQYF
.	TRBD2	TRBV7-6	TRBJ2-3	TGTGCCAGCAGCTTTTCTAGCGGGGGGGCGGGAGATACGCAGTATTTT	CASSFSSGGAGDTQYF
once	.	TRBV6-5	TRBJ1-1	TGTGCCAGCAGTTACCAACGGGGGGGCACTGAAGCTTTCTTT	CASSYQRGGTEAFF
.	.	TRBV11-1	TRBJ2-7	TGTGCCAGCAGCATGACAGAAACCTACGAGCAGTACTTC	CASSMTETYEQYF
.	.	TRBV6-5	TRBJ2-2	TGTGCCAGCAGTCCCTACGGTGCCGGGGAGCTGTTTTTT	CASSPYGAGELFF
.	.	TRBV14	TRBJ1-1	TGTGCCAGCAGCCAAGATGGAAGGGTGTGGGGCACAAACACTGAAGCTTTCTTT	CASSQDGRVWGTNTEAFF
.	.	TRBV28	TRBJ2-1	TGTGCCAGCAGTTTATTTGCCGCGAGCTCCTACAATGAGCAGTTCTTC	CASSLFAASSYNEQFF
once	.	TRBV29-1	TRBJ1-5	TGCAGCGTTTCAGGGCAGGGTCAGCCCCAGCATTTT	CSVSGQGQPQHF
.	TRBD1	TRBV10-3	TRBJ1-4	TGTGCCATCAGCCAATCGACAGGGGTAGATGAAAAACTGTTTTTT	CAISQSTGVDEKLFF
.	.	TRBV6-1	TRBJ2-1	TGTGCCAGCAGTGAAAATAGCGCGGGACCCTACAATGAGCAGTTCTTC	CASSENSAGPYNEQFF
once	TRBD2	TRBV4-3	TRBJ2-3	TGCGCCAGCAGCCAAGCCCTAGCGGGGGGGCCCGATACGCAGTATTTT	CASSQALAGGPDTQYF
.	.	TRBV28	TRBJ2-3	TGTGCCAGCAATTCAGGGATGAGCACAGATACGCAGTATTTT	CASNSGMSTDTQYF
.	TRBD1	TRBV15	TRBJ2-1	TGTGCCACTACACAGGGGGAACGAAATGAGCAGTTCTTC	CATTQGERNEQFF
.	.	TRBV2	TRBJ2-7	TGTGCCAGCAGTCGTCAGGGCAGCTCCTACGAGCAGTACTTC	CASSRQGSSYEQYF
.	TRBD2	TRBV7-7	TRBJ2-1	TGTGCCAGCAGCCGGACTAGCGGGCCTAACAATGAGCAGTTCTTC	CASSRTSGPNNEQFF